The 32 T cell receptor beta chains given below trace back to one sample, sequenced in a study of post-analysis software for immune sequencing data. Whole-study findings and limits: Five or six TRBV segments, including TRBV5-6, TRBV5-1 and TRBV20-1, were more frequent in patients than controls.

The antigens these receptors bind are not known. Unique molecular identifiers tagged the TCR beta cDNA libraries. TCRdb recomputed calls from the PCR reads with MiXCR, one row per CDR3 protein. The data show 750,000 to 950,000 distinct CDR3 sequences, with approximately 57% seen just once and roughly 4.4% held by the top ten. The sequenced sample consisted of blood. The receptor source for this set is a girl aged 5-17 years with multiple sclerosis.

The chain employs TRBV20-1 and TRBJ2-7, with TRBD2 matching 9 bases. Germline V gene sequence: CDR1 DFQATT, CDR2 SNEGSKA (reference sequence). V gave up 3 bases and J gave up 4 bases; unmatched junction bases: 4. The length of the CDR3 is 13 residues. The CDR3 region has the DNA TGCAGTGCTAGCGGCGGGGGGGCGTACGAGCAGTACTTC. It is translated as CSASGGGAYEQYF.

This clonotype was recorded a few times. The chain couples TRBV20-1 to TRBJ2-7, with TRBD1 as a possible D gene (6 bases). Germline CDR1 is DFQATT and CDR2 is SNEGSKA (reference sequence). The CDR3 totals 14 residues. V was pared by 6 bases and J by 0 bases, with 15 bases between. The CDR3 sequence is CSAVDRPTSYEQYF. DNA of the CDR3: TGCAGTGCCGTGGACAGACCTACCTCCTACGAGCAGTACTTC.

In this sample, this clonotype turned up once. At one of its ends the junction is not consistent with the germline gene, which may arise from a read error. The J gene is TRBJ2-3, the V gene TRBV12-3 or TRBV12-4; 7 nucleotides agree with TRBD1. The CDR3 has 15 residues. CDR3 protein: CASSLDRVGPDTEYF. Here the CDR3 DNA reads TGTGCCAGCAGTCTAGACAGGGTGGGACCAGATACGGAGTATTTT.

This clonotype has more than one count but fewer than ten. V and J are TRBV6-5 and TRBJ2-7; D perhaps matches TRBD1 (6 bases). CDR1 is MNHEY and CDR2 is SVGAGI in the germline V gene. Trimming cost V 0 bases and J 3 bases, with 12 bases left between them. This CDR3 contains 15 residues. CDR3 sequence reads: CASSYSTGRYYEQYF. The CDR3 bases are TGTGCCAGCAGTTACTCAACAGGGAGATACTACGAGCAGTACTTC.

The CDR3 sequence: CASSVMETQYF. CDR3 nucleotides: TGTGCCAGCTCCGTGATGGAGACCCAGTACTTC. The chain recombines TRBV12-3 or TRBV12-4 with TRBJ2-7, with no clear D. The J call is doubtful: the DNA matches TRBJ2-5 better. This CDR3 has 11 amino acids.

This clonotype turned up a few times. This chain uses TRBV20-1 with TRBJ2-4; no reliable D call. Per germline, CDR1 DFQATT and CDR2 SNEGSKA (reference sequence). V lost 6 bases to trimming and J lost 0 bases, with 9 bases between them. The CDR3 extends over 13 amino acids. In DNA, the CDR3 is TGCAGTGCCAGACTTCTAGCCAAAAACATTCAGTACTTC. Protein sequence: CSARLLAKNIQYF.

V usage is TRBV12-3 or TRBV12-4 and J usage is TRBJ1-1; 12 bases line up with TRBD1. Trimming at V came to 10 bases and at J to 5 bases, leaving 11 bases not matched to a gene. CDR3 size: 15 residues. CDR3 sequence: CAIEVRDRGLTEAFF. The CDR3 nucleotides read TGTGCCATCGAGGTCCGGGACAGGGGGCTGACTGAAGCTTTCTTT.

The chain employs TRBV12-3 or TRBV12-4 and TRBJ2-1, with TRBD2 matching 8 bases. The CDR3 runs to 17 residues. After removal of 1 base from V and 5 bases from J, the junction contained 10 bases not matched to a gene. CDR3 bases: TGTGCCAGCAGTTTAGATGCCGGGACTAGTCTCCACAATGAGCAGTTCTTC. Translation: CASSLDAGTSLHNEQFF.

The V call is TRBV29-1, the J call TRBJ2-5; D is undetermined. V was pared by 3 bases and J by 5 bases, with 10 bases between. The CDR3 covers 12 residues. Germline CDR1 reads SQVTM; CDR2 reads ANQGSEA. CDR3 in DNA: TGCAGCGTTGAGCTTCAGGTGGAGACCCAGTACTTC. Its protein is CSVELQVETQYF. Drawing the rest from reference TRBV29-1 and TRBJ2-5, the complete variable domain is SAVISQKPSRDICQRGTSLTIQCQVDSQVTMMFWYRQQPGQSLTLIATANQGSEATYESGFVIDKFPISRPNLTFSTLTVSNMSPEDSSIYLCSVELQVETQYFGPGTRLLVL.

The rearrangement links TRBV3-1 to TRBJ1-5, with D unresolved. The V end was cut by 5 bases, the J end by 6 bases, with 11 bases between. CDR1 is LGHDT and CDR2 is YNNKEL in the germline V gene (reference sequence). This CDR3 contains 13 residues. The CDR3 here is CASSKRDGQPQHF. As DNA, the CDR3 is TGTGCCAGCAGCAAGAGAGACGGTCAGCCCCAGCATTTT. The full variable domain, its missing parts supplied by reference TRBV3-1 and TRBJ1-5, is DTAVSQTPKYLVTQMGNDKSIKCEQNLGHDTMYWYKQDSKKFLKIMFSYNNKELIINETVPNRFSPKSPDKAHLNLHINSLELGDSAVYFCASSKRDGQPQHFGDGTRLSIL.

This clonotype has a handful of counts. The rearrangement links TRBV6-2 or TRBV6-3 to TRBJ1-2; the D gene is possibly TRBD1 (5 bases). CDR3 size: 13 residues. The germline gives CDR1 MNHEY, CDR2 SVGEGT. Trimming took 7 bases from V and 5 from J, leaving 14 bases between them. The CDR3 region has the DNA TGTGCCAGCACCCTGAGGGGCAGATATGGCTACACCTTC. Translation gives CASTLRGRYGYTF.

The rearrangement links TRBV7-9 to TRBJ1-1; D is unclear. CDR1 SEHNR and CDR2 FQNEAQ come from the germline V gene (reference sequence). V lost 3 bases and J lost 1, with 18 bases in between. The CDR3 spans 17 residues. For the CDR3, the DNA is TGTGCCAGCAGCTTGCCCGTTTGGGTCTCACAGAACACTGAAGCTTTCTTT. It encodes CASSLPVWVSQNTEAFF. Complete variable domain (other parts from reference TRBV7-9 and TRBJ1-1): DTGVSQNPRHKITKRGQNVTFRCDPISEHNRLYWYRQTLGQGPEFLTYFQNEAQLEKSRLLSDRFSAERPKGSFSTLEIQRTEQGDSAMYLCASSLPVWVSQNTEAFFGQGTRLTVV.

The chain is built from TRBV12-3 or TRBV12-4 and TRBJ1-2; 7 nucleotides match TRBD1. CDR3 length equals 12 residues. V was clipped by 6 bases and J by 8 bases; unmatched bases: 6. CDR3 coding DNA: TGTGCCAGCAGCCCAACAGGGGAAGGCTACACCTTC. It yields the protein CASSPTGEGYTF.

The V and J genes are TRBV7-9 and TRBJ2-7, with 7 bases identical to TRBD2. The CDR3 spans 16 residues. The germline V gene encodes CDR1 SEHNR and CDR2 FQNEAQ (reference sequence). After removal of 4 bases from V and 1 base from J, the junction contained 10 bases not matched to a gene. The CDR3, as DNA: TGTGCCAGCAGCTGGGGGGATAGCGGGCTTTCCTACGAGCAGTACTTC. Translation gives CASSWGDSGLSYEQYF.

In DNA, the CDR3 is TGTGCCAGCACCGTAGGGACTAGCGGGGTGGCGAAAAACATTCAGTACTTC. It codes for CASTVGTSGVAKNIQYF. The gene calls are TRBV6-1 and TRBJ2-4; 13 nucleotides match TRBD2. This CDR3 region has 17 residues. V was clipped by 7 bases and J by 4 bases; unmatched bases: 10. Germline CDR1 MNHNS, CDR2 SASEGT.

The DNA of the CDR3 is TGTGTCAGGAAGGGCGGGAGCAGTGAGCAGTTCTTC. The encoded protein is CVRKGGSSEQFF. The rearrangement links TRBV7-3 to TRBJ2-1; 7 nucleotides match TRBD2. There are 12 residues in the CDR3. CDR1 and CDR2 from the germline V gene are SGHTA and FQGTGA.

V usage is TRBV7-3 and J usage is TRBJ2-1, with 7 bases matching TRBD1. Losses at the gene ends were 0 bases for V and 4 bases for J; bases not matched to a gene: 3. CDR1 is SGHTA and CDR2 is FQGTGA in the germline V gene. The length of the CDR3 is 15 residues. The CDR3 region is CASSLTPGGYNEQFF. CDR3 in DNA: TGTGCCAGCAGCTTAACGCCAGGGGGATACAATGAGCAGTTCTTC.

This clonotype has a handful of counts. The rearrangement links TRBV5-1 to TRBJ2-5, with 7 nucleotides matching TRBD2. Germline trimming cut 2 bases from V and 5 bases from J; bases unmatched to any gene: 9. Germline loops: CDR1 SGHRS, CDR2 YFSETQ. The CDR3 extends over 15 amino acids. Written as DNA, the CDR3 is TGCGCCAGCAGCTTAAGGAGCGGGGAAGGGGAGACCCAGTACTTC. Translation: CASSLRSGEGETQYF.

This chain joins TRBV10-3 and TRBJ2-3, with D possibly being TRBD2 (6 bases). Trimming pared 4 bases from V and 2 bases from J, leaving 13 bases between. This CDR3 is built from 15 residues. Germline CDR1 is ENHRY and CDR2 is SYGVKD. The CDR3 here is CAISGSGTFTDTQYF. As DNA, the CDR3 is TGTGCCATCAGTGGTAGCGGAACCTTCACAGATACGCAGTATTTT.

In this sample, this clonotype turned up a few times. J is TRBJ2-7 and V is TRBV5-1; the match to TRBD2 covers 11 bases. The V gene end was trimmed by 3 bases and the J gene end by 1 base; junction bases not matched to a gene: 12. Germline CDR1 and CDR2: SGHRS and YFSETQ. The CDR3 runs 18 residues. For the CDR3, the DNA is TGCGCCAGCAGCTCCAACGCTCCTCTAGCGGGGGGTTCCTACGAGCAGTACTTC. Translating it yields CASSSNAPLAGGSYEQYF. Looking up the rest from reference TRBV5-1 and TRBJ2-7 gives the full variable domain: KAGVTQTPRYLIKTRGQQVTLSCSPISGHRSVSWYQQTPGQGLQFLFEYFSETQRNKGNFPGRFSGRQFSNSRSEMNVSTLELGDSALYLCASSSNAPLAGGSYEQYFGPGTRLTVT.

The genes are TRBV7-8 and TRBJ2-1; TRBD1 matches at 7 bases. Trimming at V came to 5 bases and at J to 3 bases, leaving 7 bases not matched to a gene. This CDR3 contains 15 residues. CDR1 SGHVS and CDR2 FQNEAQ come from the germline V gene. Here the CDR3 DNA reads TGTGCCAGCAGCCAGACGGGACAGAACTACAATGAGCAGTTCTTC. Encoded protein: CASSQTGQNYNEQFF. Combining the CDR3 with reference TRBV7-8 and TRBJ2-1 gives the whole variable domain GAGVSQSPRYKVAKRGQDVALRCDPISGHVSLFWYQQALGQGPEFLTYFQNEAQLDKSGLPSDRFFAERPEGSVSTLKIQRTQQEDSAVYLCASSQTGQNYNEQFFGPGTRLTVL.

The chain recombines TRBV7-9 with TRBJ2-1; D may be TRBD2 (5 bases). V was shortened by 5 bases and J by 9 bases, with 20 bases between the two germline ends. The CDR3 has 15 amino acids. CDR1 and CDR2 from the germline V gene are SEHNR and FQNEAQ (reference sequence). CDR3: CASSNSGNRPTEQFF. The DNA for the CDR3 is TGTGCCAGCAGCAACTCCGGGAACCGGCCTACTGAGCAGTTCTTC.

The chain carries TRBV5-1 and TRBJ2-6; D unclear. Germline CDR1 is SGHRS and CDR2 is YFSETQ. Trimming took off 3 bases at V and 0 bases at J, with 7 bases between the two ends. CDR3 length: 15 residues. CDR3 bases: TGCGCCAGCAGCTCGCTGGGCTCTGGGGCCAACGTCCTGACTTTC. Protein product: CASSSLGSGANVLTF. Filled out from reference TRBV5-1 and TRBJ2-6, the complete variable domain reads KAGVTQTPRYLIKTRGQQVTLSCSPISGHRSVSWYQQTPGQGLQFLFEYFSETQRNKGNFPGRFSGRQFSNSRSEMNVSTLELGDSALYLCASSSLGSGANVLTFGAGSRLTVL.

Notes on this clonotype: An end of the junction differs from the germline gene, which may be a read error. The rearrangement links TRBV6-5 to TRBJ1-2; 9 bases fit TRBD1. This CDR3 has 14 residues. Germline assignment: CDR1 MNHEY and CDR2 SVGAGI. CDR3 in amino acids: CASWRTGAFYGYTF. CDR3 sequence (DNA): TGCGCCAGCTGGAGGACAGGGGCCTTCTATGGCTACACCTTC.

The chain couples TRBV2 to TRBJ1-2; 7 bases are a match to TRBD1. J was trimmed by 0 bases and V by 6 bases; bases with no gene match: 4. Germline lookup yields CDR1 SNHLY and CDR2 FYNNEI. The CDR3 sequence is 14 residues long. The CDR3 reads CASRTGIANYGYTF. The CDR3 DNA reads TGTGCCAGCAGGACAGGGATAGCTAACTATGGCTACACCTTC.

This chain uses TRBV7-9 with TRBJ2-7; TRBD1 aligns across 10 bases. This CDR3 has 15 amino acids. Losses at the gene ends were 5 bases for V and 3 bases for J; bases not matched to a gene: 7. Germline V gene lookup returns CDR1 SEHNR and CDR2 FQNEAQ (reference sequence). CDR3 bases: TGTGCCAGCAGCGGACGACAGGGGGCGAACTACGAGCAGTACTTC. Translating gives CASSGRQGANYEQYF.

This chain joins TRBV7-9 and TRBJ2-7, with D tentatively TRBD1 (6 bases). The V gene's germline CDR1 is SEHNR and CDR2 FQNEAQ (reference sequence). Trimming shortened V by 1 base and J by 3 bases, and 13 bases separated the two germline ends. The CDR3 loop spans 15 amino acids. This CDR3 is CASSLGVGGIYEQYF. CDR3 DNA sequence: TGTGCCAGCAGCTTAGGGGTAGGGGGTATCTACGAGCAGTACTTC.

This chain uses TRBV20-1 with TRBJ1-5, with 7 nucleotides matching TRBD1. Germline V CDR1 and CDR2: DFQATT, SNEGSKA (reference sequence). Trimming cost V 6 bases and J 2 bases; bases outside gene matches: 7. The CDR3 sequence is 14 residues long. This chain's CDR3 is CSAATGNGNQPQHF. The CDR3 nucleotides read TGCAGTGCGGCGACAGGGAATGGCAATCAGCCCCAGCATTTT.

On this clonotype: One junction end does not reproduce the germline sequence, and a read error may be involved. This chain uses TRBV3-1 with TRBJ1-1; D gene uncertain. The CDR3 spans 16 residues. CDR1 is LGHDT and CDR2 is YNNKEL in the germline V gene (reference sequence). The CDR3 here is CTSSQDWGWVNTEAFF. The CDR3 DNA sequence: TGTACCAGCAGCCAAGATTGGGGATGGGTGAACACTGAAGCTTTCTTT. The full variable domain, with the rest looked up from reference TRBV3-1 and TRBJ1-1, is DTAVSQTPKYLVTQMGNDKSIKCEQNLGHDTMYWYKQDSKKFLKIMFSYNNKELIINETVPNRFSPKSPDKAHLNLHINSLELGDSAVYFCTSSQDWGWVNTEAFFGQGTRLTVV.

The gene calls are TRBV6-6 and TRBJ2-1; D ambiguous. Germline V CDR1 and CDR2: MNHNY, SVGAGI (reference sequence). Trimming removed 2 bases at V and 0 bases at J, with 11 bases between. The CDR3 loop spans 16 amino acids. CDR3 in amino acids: CASSYGQMFSYNEQFF. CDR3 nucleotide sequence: TGTGCCAGCAGTTACGGTCAAATGTTCTCCTACAATGAGCAGTTCTTC.

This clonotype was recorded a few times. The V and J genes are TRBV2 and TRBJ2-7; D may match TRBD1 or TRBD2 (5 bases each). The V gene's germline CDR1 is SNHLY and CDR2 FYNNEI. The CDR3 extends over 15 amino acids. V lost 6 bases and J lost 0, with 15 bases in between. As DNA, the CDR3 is TGTGCCAGCAGGCGGACATCCGAGGGCTCCTACGAGCAGTACTTC. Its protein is CASRRTSEGSYEQYF.

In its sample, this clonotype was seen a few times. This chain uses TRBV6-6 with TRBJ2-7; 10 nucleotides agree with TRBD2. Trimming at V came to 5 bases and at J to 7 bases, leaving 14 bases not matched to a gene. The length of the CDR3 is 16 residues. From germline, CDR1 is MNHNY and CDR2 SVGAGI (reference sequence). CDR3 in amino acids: CASSNLPAGGPREQYF. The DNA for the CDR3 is TGTGCCAGCAGTAACCTCCCAGCGGGGGGGCCGAGAGAGCAGTACTTC.